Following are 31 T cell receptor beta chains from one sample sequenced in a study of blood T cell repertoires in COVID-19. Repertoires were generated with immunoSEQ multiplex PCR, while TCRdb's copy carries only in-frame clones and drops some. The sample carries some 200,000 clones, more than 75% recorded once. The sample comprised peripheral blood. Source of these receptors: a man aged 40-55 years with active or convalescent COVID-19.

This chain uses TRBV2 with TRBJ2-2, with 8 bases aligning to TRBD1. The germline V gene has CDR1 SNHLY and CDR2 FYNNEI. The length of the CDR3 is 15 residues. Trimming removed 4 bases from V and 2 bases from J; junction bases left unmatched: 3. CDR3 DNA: TGTGCCAGCAGTGGTACAGGGGGTAACACCGGGGAGCTGTTTTTT. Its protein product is CASSGTGGNTGELFF.

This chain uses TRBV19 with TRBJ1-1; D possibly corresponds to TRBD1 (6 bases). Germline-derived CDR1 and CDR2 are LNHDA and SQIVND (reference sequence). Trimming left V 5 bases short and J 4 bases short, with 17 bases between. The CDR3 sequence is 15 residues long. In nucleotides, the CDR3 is TGTGCCAGTAGTGACTGGGGGCCCAAGGGCACTGAAGCTTTCTTT. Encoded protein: CASSDWGPKGTEAFF. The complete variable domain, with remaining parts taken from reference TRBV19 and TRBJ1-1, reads DGGITQSPKYLFRKEGQNVTLSCEQNLNHDAMYWYRQDPGQGLRLIYYSQIVNDFQKGDIAEGYSVSREKKESFPLTVTSAQKNPTAFYLCASSDWGPKGTEAFFGQGTRLTVV.

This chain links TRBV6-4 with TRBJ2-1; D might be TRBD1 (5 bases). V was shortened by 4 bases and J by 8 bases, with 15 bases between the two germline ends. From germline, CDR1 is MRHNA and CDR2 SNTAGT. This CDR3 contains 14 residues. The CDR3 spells CASSARTPLDEQFF. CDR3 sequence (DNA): TGTGCCAGCAGTGCTAGGACACCCCTGGATGAGCAGTTCTTC.

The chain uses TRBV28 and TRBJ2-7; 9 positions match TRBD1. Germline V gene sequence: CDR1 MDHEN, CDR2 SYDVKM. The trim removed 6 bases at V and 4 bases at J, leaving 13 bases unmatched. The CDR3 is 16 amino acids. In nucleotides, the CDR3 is TGTGCCAGCAGCCCTGGTGGGACAGGGAGTTGGTACGAGCAGTACTTC. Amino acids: CASSPGGTGSWYEQYF.

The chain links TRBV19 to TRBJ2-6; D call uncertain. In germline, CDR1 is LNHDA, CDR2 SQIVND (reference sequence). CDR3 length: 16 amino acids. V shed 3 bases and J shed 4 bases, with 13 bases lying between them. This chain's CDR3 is CASSIVSWAGANVLTF. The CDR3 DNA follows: TGTGCCAGTAGTATCGTATCGTGGGCCGGGGCCAACGTCCTGACTTTC.

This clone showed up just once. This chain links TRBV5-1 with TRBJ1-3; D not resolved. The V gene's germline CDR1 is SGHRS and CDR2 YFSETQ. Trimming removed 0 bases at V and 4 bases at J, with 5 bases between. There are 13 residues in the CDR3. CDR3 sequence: CASSLETGNTIYF. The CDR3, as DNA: TGCGCCAGCAGCTTGGAGACAGGAAACACCATATATTTT.

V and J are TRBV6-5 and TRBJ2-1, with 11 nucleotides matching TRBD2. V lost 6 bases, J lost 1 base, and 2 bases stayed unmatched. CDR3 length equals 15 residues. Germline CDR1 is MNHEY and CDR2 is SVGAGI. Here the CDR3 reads CASRTSGESYNEQFF. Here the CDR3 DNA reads TGTGCCAGCAGGACTAGCGGGGAGTCCTACAATGAGCAGTTCTTC.

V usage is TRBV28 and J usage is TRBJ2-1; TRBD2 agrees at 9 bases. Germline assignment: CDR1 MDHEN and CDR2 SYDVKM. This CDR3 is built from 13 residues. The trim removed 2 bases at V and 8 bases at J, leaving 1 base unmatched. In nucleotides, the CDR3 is TGTGCCAGCAGTTTAGGCGGGGGGGATGAGCAGTTCTTC. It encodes CASSLGGGDEQFF.

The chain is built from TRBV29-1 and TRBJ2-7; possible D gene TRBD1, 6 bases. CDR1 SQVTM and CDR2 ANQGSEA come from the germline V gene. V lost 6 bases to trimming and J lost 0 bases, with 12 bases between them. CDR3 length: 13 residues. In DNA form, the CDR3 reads TGCAGCGTCAGACAGGAGAACTCCTACGAGCAGTACTTC. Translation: CSVRQENSYEQYF.

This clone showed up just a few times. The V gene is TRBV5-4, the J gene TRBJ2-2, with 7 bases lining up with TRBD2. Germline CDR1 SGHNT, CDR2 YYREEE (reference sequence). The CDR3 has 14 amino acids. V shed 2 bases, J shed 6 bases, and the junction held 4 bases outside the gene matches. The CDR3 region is CASSLWGGAGELFF. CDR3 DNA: TGTGCCAGCAGCTTATGGGGGGGAGCCGGGGAGCTGTTTTTT.

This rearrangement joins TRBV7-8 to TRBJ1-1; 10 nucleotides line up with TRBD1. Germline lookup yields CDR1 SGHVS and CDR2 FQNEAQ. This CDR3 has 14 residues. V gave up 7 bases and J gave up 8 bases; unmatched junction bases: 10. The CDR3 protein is CASIPGQGVSEAFF. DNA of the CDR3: TGTGCCAGCATACCTGGACAGGGGGTCTCCGAAGCTTTCTTT.

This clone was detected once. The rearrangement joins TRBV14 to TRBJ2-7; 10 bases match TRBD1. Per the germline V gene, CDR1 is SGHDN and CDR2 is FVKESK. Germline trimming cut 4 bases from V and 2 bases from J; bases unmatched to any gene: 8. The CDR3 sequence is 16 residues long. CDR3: CASSPLVGQGAYEQYF. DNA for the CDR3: TGTGCCAGCAGCCCCCTGGTAGGACAGGGGGCCTACGAGCAGTACTTC.

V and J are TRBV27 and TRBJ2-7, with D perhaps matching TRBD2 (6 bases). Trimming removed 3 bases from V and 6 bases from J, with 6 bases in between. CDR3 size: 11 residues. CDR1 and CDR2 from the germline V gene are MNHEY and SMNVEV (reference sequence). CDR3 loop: CASSFGGEQYF. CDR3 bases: TGTGCCAGCAGTTTCGGGGGCGAGCAGTACTTC.

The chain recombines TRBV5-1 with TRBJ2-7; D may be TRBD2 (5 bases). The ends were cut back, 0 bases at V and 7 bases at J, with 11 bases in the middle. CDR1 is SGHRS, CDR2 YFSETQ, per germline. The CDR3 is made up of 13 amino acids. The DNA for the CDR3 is TGCGCCAGCAGCTTGGGAGGGTCCGGGGAGCAGTACTTC. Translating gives CASSLGGSGEQYF. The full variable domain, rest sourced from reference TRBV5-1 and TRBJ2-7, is KAGVTQTPRYLIKTRGQQVTLSCSPISGHRSVSWYQQTPGQGLQFLFEYFSETQRNKGNFPGRFSGRQFSNSRSEMNVSTLELGDSALYLCASSLGGSGEQYFGPGTRLTVT.

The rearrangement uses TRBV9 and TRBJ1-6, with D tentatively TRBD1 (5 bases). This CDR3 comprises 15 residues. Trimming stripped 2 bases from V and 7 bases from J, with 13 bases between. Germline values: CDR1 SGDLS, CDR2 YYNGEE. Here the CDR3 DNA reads TGTGCCAGCAGCGTGAAGGGGTCAGGAAATTCACCCCTCCACTTT. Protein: CASSVKGSGNSPLHF.

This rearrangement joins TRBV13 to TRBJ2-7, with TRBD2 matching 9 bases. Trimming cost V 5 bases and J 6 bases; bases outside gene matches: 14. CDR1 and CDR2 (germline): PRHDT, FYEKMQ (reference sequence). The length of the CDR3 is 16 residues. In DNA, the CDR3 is TGTGCCAGCAGCGCAGCGGGGGGTTTTGCTCCATCCGAGCAGTACTTC. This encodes CASSAAGGFAPSEQYF.

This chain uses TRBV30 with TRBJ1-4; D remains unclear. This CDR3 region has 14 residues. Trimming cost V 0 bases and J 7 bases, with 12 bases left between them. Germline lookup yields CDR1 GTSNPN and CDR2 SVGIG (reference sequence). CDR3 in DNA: TGTGCCTGGAGTGTAGGAGGCCTAGCTGAAAAACTGTTTTTT. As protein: CAWSVGGLAEKLFF. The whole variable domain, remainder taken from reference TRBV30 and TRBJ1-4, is SQTIHQWPATLVQPVGSPLSLECTVEGTSNPNLYWYRQAAGRGLQLLFYSVGIGQISSEVPQNLSASRPQDRQFILSSKKLLLSDSGFYLCAWSVGGLAEKLFFGSGTQLSVL.

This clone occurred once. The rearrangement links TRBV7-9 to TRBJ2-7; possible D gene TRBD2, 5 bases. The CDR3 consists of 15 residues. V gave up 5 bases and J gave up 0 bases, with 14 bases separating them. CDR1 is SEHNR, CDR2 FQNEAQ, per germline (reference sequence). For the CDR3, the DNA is TGTGCCAGCAGCCCGTCGGGGTACAACTCCTACGAGCAGTACTTC. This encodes CASSPSGYNSYEQYF.

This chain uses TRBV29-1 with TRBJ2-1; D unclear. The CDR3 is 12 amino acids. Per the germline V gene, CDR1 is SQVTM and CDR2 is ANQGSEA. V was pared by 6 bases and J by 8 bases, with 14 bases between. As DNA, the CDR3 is TGCAGCGTACGGGTGCTCGTCCATGAGCAGTTCTTC. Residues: CSVRVLVHEQFF.

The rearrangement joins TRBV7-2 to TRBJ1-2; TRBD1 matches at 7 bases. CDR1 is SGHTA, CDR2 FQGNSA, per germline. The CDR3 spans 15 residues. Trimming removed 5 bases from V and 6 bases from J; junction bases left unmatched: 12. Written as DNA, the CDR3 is TGTGCCAGCAGCCCGCCTAGACCCGACAGGGATGGCTACACCTTC. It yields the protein CASSPPRPDRDGYTF.

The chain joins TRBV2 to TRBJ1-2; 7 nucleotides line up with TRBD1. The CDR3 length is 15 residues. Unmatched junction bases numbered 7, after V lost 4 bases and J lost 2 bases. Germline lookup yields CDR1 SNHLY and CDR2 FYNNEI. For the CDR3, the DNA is TGTGCCAGCAGTGGGGACAGAAAAAAAAACTATGGCTACACCTTC. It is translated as CASSGDRKKNYGYTF.

CDR3 DNA: TGTGCCAGCTCACCACCGGTTGCAGCTGAAGCTTTCTTT. As protein: CASSPPVAAEAFF. This chain connects TRBV18 to TRBJ1-1; no firm D call. CDR1 and CDR2 from the germline V gene are KGHSH and LQKENI. This CDR3 contains 13 residues. The V and J ends lost 0 bases and 6 bases respectively, with 8 bases between them.

CDR3 coding DNA: TGTGCCAGCAGTTTGCGGCCTGCGAACACCGGGGAGCTGTTTTTT. It is translated as CASSLRPANTGELFF. The J gene is TRBJ2-2, the V gene TRBV28; D unresolved. The germline V gene has CDR1 MDHEN and CDR2 SYDVKM. Between the trimmed V and J ends, which lost 3 bases and 0 bases, there was a span of 8 bases. This CDR3 has 15 amino acids. The full variable domain, its missing parts supplied by reference TRBV28 and TRBJ2-2, is DVKVTQSSRYLVKRTGEKVFLECVQDMDHENMFWYRQDPGLGLRLIYFSYDVKMKEKGDIPEGYSVSREKKERFSLILESASTNQTSMYLCASSLRPANTGELFFGEGSRLTVL.

DNA for the CDR3: TGTGCCAGCAGGGGACTAGCGGGCTATGAGCAGTTCTTC. Protein product: CASRGLAGYEQFF. This chain uses TRBV7-8 with TRBJ2-1; 12 bases agree with TRBD2. Unmatched junction bases numbered 2, after V lost 6 bases and J lost 8 bases. Germline-derived CDR1 and CDR2 are SGHVS and FQNEAQ. The CDR3 consists of 13 residues.

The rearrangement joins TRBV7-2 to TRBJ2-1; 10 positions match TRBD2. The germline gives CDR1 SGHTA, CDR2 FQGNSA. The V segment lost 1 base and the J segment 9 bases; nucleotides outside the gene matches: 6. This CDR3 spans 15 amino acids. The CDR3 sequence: CASSLEAGGPFEQFF. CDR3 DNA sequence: TGTGCCAGCAGCTTAGAAGCGGGAGGGCCTTTTGAGCAGTTCTTC. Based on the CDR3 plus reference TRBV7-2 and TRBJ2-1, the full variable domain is GAGVSQSPSNKVTEKGKDVELRCDPISGHTALYWYRQSLGQGLEFLIYFQGNSAPDKSGLPSDRFSAERTGGSVSTLTIQRTQQEDSAVYLCASSLEAGGPFEQFFGPGTRLTVL.

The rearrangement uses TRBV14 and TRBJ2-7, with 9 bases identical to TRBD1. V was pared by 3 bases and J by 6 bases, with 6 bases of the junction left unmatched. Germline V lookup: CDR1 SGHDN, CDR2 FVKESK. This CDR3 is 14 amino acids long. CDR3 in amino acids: CASSQRGQGREQYF. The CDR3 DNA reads TGTGCCAGCAGCCAGAGGGGACAGGGACGCGAGCAGTACTTC.

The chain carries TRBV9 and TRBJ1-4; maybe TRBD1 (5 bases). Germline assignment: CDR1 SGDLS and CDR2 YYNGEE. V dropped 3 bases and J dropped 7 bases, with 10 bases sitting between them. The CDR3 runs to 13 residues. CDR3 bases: TGTGCCAGCAGCGCCCCGGGGGTTGAAAAACTGTTTTTT. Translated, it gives CASSAPGVEKLFF. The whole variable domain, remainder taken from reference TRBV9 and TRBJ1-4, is DSGVTQTPKHLITATGQRVTLRCSPRSGDLSVYWYQQSLDQGLQFLIQYYNGEERAKGNILERFSAQQFPDLHSELNLSSLELGDSALYFCASSAPGVEKLFFGSGTQLSVL.

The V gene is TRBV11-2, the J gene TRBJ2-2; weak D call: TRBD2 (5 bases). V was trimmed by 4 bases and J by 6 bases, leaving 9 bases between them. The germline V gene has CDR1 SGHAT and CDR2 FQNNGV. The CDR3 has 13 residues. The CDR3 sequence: CASSSGGAGELFF. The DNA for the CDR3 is TGTGCCAGCAGCTCAGGAGGTGCCGGGGAGCTGTTTTTT.

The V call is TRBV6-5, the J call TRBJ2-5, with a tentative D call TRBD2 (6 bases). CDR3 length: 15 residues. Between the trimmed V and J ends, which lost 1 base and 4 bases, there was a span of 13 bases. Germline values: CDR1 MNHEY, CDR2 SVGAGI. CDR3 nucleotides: TGTGCCAGCAGTTACTTCCGGGGGAGGAGAGAGACCCAGTACTTC. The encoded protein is CASSYFRGRRETQYF.

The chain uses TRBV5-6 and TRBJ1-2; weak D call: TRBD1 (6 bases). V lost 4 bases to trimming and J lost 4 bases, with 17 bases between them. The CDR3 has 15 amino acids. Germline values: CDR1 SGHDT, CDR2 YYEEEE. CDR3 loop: CASSPGHLHGYGYTF. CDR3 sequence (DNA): TGTGCCAGCAGCCCGGGACACCTTCATGGCTATGGCTACACCTTC.

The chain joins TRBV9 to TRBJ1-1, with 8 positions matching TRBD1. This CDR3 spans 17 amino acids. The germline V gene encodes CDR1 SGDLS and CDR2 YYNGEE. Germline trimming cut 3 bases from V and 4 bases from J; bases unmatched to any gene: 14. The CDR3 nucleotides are TGTGCCAGCAGCGCCATGACAGGGGTAGGGTTGTTCACTGAAGCTTTCTTT. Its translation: CASSAMTGVGLFTEAFF.